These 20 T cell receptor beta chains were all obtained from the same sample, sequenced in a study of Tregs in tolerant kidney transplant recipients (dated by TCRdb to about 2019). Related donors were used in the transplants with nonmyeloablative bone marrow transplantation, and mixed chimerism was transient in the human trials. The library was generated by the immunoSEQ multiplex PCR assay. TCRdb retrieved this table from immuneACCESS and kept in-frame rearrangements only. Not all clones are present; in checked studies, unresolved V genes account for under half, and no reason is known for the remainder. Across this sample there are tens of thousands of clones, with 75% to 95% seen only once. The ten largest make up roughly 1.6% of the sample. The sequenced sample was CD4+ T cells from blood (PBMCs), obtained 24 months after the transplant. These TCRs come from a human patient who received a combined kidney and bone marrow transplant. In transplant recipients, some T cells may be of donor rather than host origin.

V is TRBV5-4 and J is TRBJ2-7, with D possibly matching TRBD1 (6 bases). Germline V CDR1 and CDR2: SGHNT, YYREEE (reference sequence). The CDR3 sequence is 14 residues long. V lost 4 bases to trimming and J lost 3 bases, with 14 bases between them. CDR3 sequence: CASSVPSGDYEQYF. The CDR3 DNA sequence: TGTGCCAGCAGCGTACCGTCAGGGGACTACGAGCAGTACTTC. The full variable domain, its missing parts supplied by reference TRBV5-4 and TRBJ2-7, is ETGVTQSPTHLIKTRGQQVTLRCSSQSGHNTVSWYQQALGQGPQFIFQYYREEENGRGNFPPRFSGLQFPNYSSELNVNALELDDSALYLCASSVPSGDYEQYFGPGTRLTVT.

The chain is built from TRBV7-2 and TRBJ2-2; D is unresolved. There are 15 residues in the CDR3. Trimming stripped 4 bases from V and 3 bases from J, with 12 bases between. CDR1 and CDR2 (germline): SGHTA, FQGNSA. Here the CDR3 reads CASSSPGTYTGELFF. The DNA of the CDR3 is TGTGCCAGCAGCTCCCCCGGTACGTACACCGGGGAGCTGTTTTTT.

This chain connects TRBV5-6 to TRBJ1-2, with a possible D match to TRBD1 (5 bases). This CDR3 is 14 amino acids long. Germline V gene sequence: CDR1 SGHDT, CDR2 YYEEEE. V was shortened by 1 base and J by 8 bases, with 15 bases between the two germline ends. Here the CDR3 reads CASSLRGGEWGYTF. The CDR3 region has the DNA TGTGCCAGCAGCTTGAGGGGAGGAGAGTGGGGCTACACCTTC.

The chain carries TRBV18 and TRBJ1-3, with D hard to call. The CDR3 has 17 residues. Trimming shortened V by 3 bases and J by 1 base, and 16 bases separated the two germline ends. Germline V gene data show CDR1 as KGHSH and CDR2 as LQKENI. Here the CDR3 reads CASSPFLSAESGNTIYF. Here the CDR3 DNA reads TGTGCCAGCTCACCTTTCCTATCGGCGGAATCTGGAAACACCATATATTTT.

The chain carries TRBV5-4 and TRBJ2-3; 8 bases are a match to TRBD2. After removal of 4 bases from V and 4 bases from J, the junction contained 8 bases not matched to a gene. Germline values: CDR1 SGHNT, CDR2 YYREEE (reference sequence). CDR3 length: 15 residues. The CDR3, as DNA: TGTGCCAGCAGCCTCAGCGGGAGCATCGCAGATACGCAGTATTTT. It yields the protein CASSLSGSIADTQYF.

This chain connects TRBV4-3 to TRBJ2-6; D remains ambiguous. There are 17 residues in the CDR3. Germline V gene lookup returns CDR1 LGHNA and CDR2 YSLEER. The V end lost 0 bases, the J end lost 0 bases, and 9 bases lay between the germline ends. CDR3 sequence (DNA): TGCGCCAGCAGCCAAGATTTGGGCAGCTCTGGGGCCAACGTCCTGACTTTC. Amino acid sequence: CASSQDLGSSGANVLTF.

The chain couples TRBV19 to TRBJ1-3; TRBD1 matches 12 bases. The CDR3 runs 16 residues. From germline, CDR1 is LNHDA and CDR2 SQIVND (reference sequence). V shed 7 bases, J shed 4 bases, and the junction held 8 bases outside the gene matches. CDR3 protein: CASKRDRGPTGNTIYF. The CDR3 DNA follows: TGTGCCAGTAAACGGGACAGGGGGCCTACAGGAAACACCATATATTTT.

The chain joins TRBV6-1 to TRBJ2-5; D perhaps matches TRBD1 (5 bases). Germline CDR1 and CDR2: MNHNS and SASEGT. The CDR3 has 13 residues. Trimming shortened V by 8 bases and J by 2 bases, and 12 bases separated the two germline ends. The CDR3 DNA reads TGTGCCAGCCTACGACAGCGTCAAGAGACCCAGTACTTC. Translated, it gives CASLRQRQETQYF.

The CDR3 is CASSGERGSNTGELFF. DNA of the CDR3: TGTGCCAGCAGCGGGGAGCGGGGCTCGAACACCGGGGAGCTGTTTTTT. The chain carries TRBV5-6 and TRBJ2-2; 7 nucleotides match TRBD2. J lost 0 bases, V lost 4 bases, and 6 bases had no gene match. The germline V gene has CDR1 SGHDT and CDR2 YYEEEE. The CDR3 sequence is 16 residues long. Looking up the rest from reference TRBV5-6 and TRBJ2-2 gives the full variable domain: DAGVTQSPTHLIKTRGQQVTLRCSPKSGHDTVSWYQQALGQGPQFIFQYYEEEERQRGNFPDRFSGHQFPNYSSELNVNALLLGDSALYLCASSGERGSNTGELFFGEGSRLTVL.

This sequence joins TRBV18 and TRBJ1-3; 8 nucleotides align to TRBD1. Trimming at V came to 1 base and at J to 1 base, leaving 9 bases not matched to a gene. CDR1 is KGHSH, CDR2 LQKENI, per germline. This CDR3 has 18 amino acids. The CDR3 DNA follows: TGTGCCAGCTCACCACGGACCGGGACAGGTTATTCTGGAAACACCATATATTTT. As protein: CASSPRTGTGYSGNTIYF.

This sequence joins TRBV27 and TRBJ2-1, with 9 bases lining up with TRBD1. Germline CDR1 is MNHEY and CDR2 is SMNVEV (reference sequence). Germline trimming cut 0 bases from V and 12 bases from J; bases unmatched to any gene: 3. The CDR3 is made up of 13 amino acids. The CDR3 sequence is CASSLSGQGLQFF. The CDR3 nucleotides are TGTGCCAGCAGTTTATCAGGACAGGGGCTGCAGTTCTTC.

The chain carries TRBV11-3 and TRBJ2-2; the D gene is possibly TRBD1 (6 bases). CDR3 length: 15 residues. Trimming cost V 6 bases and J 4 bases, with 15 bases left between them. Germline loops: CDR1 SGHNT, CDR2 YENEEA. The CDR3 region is CASRPAAGVTGELFF. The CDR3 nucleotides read TGTGCCAGCAGACCTGCGGCAGGGGTCACCGGGGAGCTGTTTTTT.

CDR3 sequence reads: CASSYGTGVNYGYTF. The CDR3 DNA sequence: TGCGCCAGCAGCTACGGGACAGGGGTTAACTATGGCTACACCTTC. V usage is TRBV5-1 and J usage is TRBJ1-2; 10 nucleotides match TRBD1. In germline, CDR1 is SGHRS, CDR2 YFSETQ. The V and J ends lost 3 bases and 1 base, in that order; junction bases with no gene match: 3. The CDR3 spans 15 residues.

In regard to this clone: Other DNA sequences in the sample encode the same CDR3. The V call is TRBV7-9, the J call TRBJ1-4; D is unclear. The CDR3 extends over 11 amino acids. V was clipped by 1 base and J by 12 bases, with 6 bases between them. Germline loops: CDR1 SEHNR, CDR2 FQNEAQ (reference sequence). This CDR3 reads CASSLDSELFF. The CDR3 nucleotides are TGTGCCAGCAGCTTAGATTCAGAACTGTTTTTT.

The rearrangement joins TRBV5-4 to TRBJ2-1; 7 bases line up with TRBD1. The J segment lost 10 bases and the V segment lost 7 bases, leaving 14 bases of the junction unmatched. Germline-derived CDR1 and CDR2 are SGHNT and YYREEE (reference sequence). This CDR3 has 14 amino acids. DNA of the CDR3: TGTGCCAGCCGTGGCAATGACAGGGCATTCGAGCAGTTCTTC. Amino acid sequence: CASRGNDRAFEQFF.

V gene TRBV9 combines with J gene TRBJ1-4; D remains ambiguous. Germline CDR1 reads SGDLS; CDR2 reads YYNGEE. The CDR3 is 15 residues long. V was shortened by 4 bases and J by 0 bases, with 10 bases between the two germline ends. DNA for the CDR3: TGTGCCAGCAGCCCCTCAGTTGCAACTAATGAAAAACTGTTTTTT. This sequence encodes CASSPSVATNEKLFF.

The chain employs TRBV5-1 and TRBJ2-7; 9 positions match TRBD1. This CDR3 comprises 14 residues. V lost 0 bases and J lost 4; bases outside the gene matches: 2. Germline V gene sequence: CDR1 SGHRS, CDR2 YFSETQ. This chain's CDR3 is CASSLEGQGYEQYF. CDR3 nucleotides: TGCGCCAGCAGCTTGGAGGGACAGGGATACGAGCAGTACTTC. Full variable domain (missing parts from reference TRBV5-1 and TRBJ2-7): KAGVTQTPRYLIKTRGQQVTLSCSPISGHRSVSWYQQTPGQGLQFLFEYFSETQRNKGNFPGRFSGRQFSNSRSEMNVSTLELGDSALYLCASSLEGQGYEQYFGPGTRLTVT.

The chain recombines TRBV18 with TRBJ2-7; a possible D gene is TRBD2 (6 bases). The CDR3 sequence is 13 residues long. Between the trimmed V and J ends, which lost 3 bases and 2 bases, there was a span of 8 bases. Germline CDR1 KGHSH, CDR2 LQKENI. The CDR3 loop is CASSPPSAYEQYF. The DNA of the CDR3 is TGTGCCAGCTCACCCCCTAGCGCCTACGAGCAGTACTTC.

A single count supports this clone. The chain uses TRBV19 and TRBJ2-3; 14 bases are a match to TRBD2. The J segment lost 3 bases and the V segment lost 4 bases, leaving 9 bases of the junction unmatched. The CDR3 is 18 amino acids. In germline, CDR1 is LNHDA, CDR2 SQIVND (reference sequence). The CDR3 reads CASSRPGLAGGRTDTQYF. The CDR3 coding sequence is TGTGCCAGTAGTAGGCCCGGACTAGCGGGGGGTCGGACAGATACGCAGTATTTT.

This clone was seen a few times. In DNA, the CDR3 is TGTGCCAGCAGCTTTACAGGGGCGGGAGGCTACACCTTC. This gives the protein CASSFTGAGGYTF. The chain links TRBV5-6 to TRBJ1-2; 7 positions agree with TRBD1. CDR1 is SGHDT and CDR2 is YYEEEE in the germline V gene. This CDR3 is 13 amino acids long. V gave up 2 bases and J gave up 8 bases; unmatched junction bases: 6.